The T cell receptor (beta chain) under discussion was sequenced for a study of blood T cell repertoires in COVID-19. As for the study in general: The origin of the acute and convalescent COVID-19 samples was the United States, Italy and Spain.

The CDR3 is 16 amino acids. V lost 0 bases to trimming and J lost 0 bases, with 10 bases between them. Germline assignment: CDR1 SGHRS and CDR2 YFSETQ. The protocol was immunoSEQ multiplex PCR, while the TCRdb copy is restricted to in-frame clones and leaves out a portion. Among 150,000 to 200,000 clones listed, roughly nine tenths were seen once. The sequence derives from a man between 70 and 80 years old with active or convalescent COVID-19. The rearrangement links TRBV5-1 to TRBJ1-3, with no clear D. The source material was peripheral blood. CDR3 in amino acids: CASSLGFGNSGNTIYF. The DNA for the CDR3 is TGCGCCAGCAGCTTGGGCTTTGGCAACTCTGGAAACACCATATATTTT.